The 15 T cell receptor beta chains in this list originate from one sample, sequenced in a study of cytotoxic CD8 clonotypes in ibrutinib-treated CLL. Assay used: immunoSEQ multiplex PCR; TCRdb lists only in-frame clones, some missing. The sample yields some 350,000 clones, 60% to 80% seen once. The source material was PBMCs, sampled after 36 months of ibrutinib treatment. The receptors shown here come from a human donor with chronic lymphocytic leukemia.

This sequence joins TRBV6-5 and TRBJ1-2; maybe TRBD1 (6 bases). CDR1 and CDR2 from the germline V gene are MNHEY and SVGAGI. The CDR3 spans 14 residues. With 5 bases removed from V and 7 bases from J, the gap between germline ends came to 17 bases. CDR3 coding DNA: TGTGCCAGCAGTGCGGTACAGGGAGTGGGTGGCTACACCTTC. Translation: CASSAVQGVGGYTF.

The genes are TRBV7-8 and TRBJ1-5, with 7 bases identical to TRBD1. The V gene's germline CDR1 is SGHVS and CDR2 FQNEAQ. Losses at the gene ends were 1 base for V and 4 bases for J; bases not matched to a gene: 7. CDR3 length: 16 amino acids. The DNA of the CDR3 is TGTGCCAGCAGCTTAGTATGGGACAGCGAAAATCAGCCCCAGCATTTT. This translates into CASSLVWDSENQPQHF.

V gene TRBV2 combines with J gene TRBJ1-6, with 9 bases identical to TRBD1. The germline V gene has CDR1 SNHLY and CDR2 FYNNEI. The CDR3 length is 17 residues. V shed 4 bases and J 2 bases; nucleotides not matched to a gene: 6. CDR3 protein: CASSGRDRVTYNSPLHF. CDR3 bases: TGTGCCAGCAGTGGCCGGGACAGGGTCACCTATAATTCACCCCTCCACTTT.

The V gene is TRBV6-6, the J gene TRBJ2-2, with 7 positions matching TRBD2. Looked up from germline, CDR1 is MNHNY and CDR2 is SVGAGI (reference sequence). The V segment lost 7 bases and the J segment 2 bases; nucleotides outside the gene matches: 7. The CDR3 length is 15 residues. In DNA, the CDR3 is TGTGCCAGCACCGGGAGGCTTTCCAACACCGGGGAGCTGTTTTTT. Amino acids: CASTGRLSNTGELFF.

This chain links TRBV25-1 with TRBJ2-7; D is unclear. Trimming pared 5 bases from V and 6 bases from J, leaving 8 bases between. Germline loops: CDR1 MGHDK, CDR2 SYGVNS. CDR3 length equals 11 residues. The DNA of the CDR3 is TGTGCCAGCAGTCATTTATTCGAGCAGTACTTC. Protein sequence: CASSHLFEQYF.

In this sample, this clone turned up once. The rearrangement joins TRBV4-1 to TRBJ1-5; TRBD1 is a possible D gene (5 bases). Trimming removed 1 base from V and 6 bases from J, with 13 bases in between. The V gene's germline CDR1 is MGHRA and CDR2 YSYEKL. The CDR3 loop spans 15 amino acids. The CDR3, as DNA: TGCGCCAGCAGCCAAGGGGGGTGGGGAGGTCAGCCCCAGCATTTT. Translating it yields CASSQGGWGGQPQHF.

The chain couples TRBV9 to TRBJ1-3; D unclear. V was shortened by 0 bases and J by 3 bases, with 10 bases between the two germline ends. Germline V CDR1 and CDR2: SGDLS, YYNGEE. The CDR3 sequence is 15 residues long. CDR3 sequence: CASSVARTGGNTIYF. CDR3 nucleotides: TGTGCCAGCAGCGTAGCCCGGACGGGTGGAAACACCATATATTTT.

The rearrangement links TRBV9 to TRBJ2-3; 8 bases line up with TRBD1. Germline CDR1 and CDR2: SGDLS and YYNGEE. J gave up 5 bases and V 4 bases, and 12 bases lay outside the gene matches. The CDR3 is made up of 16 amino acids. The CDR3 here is CASSPRSGGMIDTQYF. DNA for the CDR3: TGTGCCAGCAGCCCCCGGTCAGGGGGCATGATAGATACGCAGTATTTT.

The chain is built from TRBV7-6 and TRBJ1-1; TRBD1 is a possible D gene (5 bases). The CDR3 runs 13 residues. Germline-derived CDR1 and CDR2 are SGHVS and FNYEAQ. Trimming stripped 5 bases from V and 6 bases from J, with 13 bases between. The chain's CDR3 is CASSVRWGAEAFF. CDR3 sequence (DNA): TGTGCCAGCAGCGTTAGGTGGGGCGCTGAAGCTTTCTTT. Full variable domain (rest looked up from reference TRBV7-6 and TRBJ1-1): GAGVSQSPRYKVTKRGQDVALRCDPISGHVSLYWYRQALGQGPEFLTYFNYEAQQDKSGLPNDRFSAERPEGSISTLTIQRTEQRDSAMYRCASSVRWGAEAFFGQGTRLTVV.

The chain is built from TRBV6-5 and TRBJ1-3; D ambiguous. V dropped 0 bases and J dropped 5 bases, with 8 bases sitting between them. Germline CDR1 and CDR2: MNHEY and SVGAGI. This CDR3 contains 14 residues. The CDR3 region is CASSYSIDRNTIYF. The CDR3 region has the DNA TGTGCCAGCAGTTACTCTATTGACAGAAACACCATATATTTT.

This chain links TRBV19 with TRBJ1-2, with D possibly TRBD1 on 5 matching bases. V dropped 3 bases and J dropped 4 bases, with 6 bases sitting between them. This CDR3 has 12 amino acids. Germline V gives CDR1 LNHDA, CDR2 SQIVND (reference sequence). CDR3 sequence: CASSIDSYGYTF. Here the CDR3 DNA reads TGTGCCAGTAGTATTGACAGCTATGGCTACACCTTC.

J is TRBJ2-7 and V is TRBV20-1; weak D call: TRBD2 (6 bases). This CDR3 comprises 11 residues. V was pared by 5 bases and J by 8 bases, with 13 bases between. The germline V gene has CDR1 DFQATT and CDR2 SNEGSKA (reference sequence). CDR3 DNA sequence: TGCAGTGCTGGAGGGGACCAAAAGCAGTACTTC. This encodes CSAGGDQKQYF.

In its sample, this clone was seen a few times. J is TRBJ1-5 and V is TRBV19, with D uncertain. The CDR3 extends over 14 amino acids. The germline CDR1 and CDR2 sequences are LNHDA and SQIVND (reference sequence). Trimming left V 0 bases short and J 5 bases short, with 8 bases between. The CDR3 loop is CASSIEARYQPQHF. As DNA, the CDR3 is TGTGCCAGTAGTATAGAAGCGAGGTATCAGCCCCAGCATTTT. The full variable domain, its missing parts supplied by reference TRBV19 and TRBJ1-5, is DGGITQSPKYLFRKEGQNVTLSCEQNLNHDAMYWYRQDPGQGLRLIYYSQIVNDFQKGDIAEGYSVSREKKESFPLTVTSAQKNPTAFYLCASSIEARYQPQHFGDGTRLSIL.

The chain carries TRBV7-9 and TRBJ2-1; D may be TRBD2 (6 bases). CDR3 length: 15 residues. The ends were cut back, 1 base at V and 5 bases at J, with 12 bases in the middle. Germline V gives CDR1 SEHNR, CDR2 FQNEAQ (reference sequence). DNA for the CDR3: TGTGCCAGCAGCTTAGGACCCACGGGAGACAATGAGCAGTTCTTC. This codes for CASSLGPTGDNEQFF.

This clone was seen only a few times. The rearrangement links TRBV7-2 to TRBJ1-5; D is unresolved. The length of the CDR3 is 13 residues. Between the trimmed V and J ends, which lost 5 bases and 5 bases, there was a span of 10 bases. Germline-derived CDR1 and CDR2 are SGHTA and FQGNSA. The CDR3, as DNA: TGTGCCAGCAGCCCTTCCCGGGATCAGCCCCAGCATTTT. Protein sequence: CASSPSRDQPQHF.